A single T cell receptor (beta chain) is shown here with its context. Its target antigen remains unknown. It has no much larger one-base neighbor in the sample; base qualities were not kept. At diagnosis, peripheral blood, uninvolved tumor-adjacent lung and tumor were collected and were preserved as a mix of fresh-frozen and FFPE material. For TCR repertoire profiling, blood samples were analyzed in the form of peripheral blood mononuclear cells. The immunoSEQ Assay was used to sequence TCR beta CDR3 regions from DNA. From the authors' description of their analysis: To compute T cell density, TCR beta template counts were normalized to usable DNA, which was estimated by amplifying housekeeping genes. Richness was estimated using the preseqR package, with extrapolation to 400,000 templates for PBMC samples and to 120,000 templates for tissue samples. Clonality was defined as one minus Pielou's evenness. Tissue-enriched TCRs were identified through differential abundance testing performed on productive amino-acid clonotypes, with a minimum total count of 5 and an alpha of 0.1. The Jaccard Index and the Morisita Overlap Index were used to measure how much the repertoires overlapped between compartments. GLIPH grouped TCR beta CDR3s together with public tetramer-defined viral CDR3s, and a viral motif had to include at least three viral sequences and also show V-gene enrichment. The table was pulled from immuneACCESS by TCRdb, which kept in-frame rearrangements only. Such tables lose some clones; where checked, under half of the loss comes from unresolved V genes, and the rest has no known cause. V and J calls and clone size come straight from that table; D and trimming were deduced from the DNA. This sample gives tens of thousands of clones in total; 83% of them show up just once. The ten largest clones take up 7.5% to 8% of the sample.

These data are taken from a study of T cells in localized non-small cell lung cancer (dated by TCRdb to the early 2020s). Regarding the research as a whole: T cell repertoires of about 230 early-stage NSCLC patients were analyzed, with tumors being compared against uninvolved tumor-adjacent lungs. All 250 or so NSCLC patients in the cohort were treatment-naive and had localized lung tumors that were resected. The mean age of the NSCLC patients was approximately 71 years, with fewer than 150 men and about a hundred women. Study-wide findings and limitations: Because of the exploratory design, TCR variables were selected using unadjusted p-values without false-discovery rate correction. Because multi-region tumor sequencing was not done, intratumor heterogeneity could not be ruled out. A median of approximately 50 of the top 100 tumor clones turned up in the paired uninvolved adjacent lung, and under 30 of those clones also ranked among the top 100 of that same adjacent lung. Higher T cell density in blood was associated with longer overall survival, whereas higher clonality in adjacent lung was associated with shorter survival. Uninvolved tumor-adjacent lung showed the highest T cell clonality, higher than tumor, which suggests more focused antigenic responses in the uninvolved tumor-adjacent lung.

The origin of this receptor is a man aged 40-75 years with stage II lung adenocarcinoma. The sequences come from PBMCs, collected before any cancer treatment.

For the CDR3, the sequence is CASSTPRGVGRSGANVLTF. The DNA is TGTGCCAGCAGCACCCCAAGAGGGGTGGGTCGCTCTGGGGCCAACGTCCTGACTTTC. The receptor chain draws on TRBV21-1 and TRBJ2-6. TRBV21-1 counts as a pseudogene. There are 19 amino acids in the CDR3, from cysteine to phenylalanine inclusive. Of all the DNA, just the CDR3 is kept, 57 bases in frame from base 1.